This T cell receptor (beta chain) was retrieved from a study of HIV-infected children after antiretroviral therapy interruption. A 3' RACE protocol on RNA, with unique molecular identifiers, produced the TCR library. TCRdb itself ran the 3' RACE reads through MiXCR, one entry per CDR3 protein. The sample contains about 89,000 distinct CDR3 sequences, 5.5% to 8.5% of which appear only once. This clonotype was counted many times. Treatment: PENTA 11 planned treatment interruption arm or continuous ART arm. This CDR3 has 16 amino acids. With 4 bases clipped from V and 6 bases from J, the junction kept 11 bases outside the gene matches. Germline-derived CDR1 and CDR2 are ENHRY and SYGVKD.

V gene TRBV10-3 combines with J gene TRBJ2-2, with 7 bases that match TRBD2. The input for sequencing was CD45RA+ CD4+ T cells from PBMCs, pooled from several time points, taken from a donor given antiretroviral therapy, either interrupted or continuous. Subset in this sample: naive CD4+ CD45RA+ CD45RO- T cells. The sequence derives from a pool of human donors with HIV. The CDR3 here is CAISASRQGGAGELFF. The CDR3 DNA follows: TGTGCCATCAGTGCGTCCCGGCAGGGAGGGGCCGGGGAGCTGTTTTTT.